The entry below gives a single T cell receptor beta chain sequence along with its context. Measured with immunoSEQ multiplex PCR; TCRdb has only the in-frame clones, and not every one. The data contain 35,000 to 50,000 clones, more than 85% of them singletons. The sample comes from a study of T cell changes during pregnancy in multiple sclerosis. Source: CD4+ T cells from peripheral blood mononuclear cells, taken after pregnancy. The origin of this receptor is a female donor in good health, enrolled as a control in a pregnancy study.

In DNA form, the CDR3 reads TGTGCCAGCAGTCCACAGGGATGGCAACAAGGAGAGACCCAGTACTTC. This encodes CASSPQGWQQGETQYF. This chain uses TRBV28 with TRBJ2-5; D perhaps matches TRBD1 (6 bases). Trimming removed 5 bases at V and 4 bases at J, with 20 bases between. CDR1 is MDHEN, CDR2 SYDVKM, per germline. The CDR3 is made up of 16 amino acids.